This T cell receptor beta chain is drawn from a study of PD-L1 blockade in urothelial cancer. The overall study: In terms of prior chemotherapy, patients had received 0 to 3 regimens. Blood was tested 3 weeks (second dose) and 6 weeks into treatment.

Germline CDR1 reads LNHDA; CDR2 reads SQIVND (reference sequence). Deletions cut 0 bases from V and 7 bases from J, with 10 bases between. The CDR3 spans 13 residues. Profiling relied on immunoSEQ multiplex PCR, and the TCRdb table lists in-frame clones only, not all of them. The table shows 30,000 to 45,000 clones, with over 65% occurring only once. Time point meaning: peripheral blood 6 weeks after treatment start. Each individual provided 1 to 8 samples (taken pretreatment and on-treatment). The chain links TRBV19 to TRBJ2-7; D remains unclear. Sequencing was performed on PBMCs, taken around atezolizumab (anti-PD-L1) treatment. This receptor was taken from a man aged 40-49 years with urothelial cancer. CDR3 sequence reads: CASSIERLGEQYF. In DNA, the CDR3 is TGTGCCAGTAGTATAGAACGACTTGGGGAGCAGTACTTC. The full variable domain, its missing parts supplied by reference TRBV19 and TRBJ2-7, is DGGITQSPKYLFRKEGQNVTLSCEQNLNHDAMYWYRQDPGQGLRLIYYSQIVNDFQKGDIAEGYSVSREKKESFPLTVTSAQKNPTAFYLCASSIERLGEQYFGPGTRLTVT.